This T cell receptor beta chain was documented in a study of T cell responses to AZD1222 COVID-19 vaccine. V lost 5 bases to trimming and J lost 5 bases; unmatched junction nucleotides: 7. Germline values: CDR1 SEHNR, CDR2 FQNEAQ (reference sequence). This CDR3 region has 15 residues. Some clones are missing from TCRdb's copy, which holds only in-frame ones; the method was immunoSEQ multiplex PCR. The data show 140,000 or so clones, with about 91% seen just once and 1.5% to 2% held by the top ten. This TCR came from an adult in good health. The chain links TRBV7-9 to TRBJ2-7; 12 nucleotides line up with TRBD1. The sequenced sample was peripheral blood, obtained on day 0 of AZD1222 vaccination. This chain's CDR3 is CASSRSGQGADEQYF. The CDR3 bases are TGTGCCAGCAGCCGCTCGGGACAGGGGGCAGACGAGCAGTACTTC. Variable domain in full (rest from reference TRBV7-9 and TRBJ2-7): DTGVSQNPRHKITKRGQNVTFRCDPISEHNRLYWYRQTLGQGPEFLTYFQNEAQLEKSRLLSDRFSAERPKGSFSTLEIQRTEQGDSAMYLCASSRSGQGADEQYFGPGTRLTVT.